The 15 T cell receptor beta chains below come from one sample, sequenced in a study of CD8+ T cells in alopecia areata. TCR sequencing used cDNA made by reverse transcription of extracted RNA. TCRdb keeps only in-frame clones here, not all; method: immunoSEQ multiplex PCR. The repertoire has around 140,000 clones, about 87% of them found once; the top ten carry less than 15%. The specimen was CD8+ T cells sorted from blood, collected at week 0. These receptors were taken from a human donor with alopecia areata.

This chain's CDR3 is CAWSPRDGRYEQYF. CDR3 sequence (DNA): TGTGCCTGGAGCCCCAGGGATGGGCGGTACGAGCAGTACTTC. The V call is TRBV30, the J call TRBJ2-7; maybe TRBD1 (5 bases). The CDR3 loop spans 14 amino acids. V dropped 3 bases and J dropped 4 bases, with 16 bases sitting between them. CDR1 is GTSNPN, CDR2 SVGIG, per germline (reference sequence).

The rearrangement links TRBV19 to TRBJ1-2, with D perhaps TRBD1 (5 bases). The CDR3 length is 17 residues. Trimming shortened V by 4 bases and J by 2 bases, and 20 bases separated the two germline ends. Germline CDR1 reads LNHDA; CDR2 reads SQIVND (reference sequence). CDR3 in DNA: TGTGCCAGTAGTACCCACGACAGAGCCGCCCCAAACTATGGCTACACCTTC. It yields the protein CASSTHDRAAPNYGYTF.

The chain combines TRBV29-1 with TRBJ2-7, with a tentative D call TRBD1 (5 bases). The length of the CDR3 is 16 residues. V was pared by 2 bases and J by 0 bases, with 17 bases between. Germline CDR1 and CDR2: SQVTM and ANQGSEA. In DNA, the CDR3 is TGCAGCGTTGAATGGGCCCTTGACAGCTTCTCCTACGAGCAGTACTTC. Translated, it gives CSVEWALDSFSYEQYF.

This clone was recorded only once. The V gene is TRBV19, the J gene TRBJ2-4; the D is unclear. Looked up from germline, CDR1 is LNHDA and CDR2 is SQIVND (reference sequence). The CDR3 consists of 12 residues. Trimming cost V 3 bases and J 5 bases, with 5 bases left between them. For the CDR3, the DNA is TGTGCCAGTAGTATTTTCCAAAACATTCAGTACTTC. This encodes CASSIFQNIQYF.

This clone was found once. The chain has TRBV9 and TRBJ1-1, with D possibly being TRBD1 (5 bases). CDR3 length equals 15 residues. The V end was cut by 4 bases, the J end by 3 bases, with 16 bases between. Germline assignment: CDR1 SGDLS and CDR2 YYNGEE. CDR3 DNA sequence: TGTGCCAGCAGCCAAGAGGACTCAGGGTACACTGAAGCTTTCTTT. Translating gives CASSQEDSGYTEAFF.

This chain connects TRBV9 to TRBJ2-1; TRBD1 is a possible D gene (6 bases). The CDR3 covers 14 residues. Per the germline V gene, CDR1 is SGDLS and CDR2 is YYNGEE. Trimming took 3 bases from V and 3 from J, leaving 10 bases between them. CDR3 DNA sequence: TGTGCCAGCAGCGCAGGGGTGGACTACAATGAGCAGTTCTTC. Protein: CASSAGVDYNEQFF.

The chain recombines TRBV6-5 with TRBJ2-7; D possibly corresponds to TRBD1 (6 bases). V was pared by 2 bases and J by 5 bases, with 13 bases between. The CDR3 length is 14 residues. Germline CDR1 reads MNHEY; CDR2 reads SVGAGI. The CDR3 region is CASSYTTNRDEQYF. Here the CDR3 DNA reads TGTGCCAGCAGTTACACCACCAACAGGGACGAGCAGTACTTC.

V and J are TRBV9 and TRBJ2-1, with D possibly TRBD2 on 5 matching bases. This CDR3 has 15 residues. The germline CDR1 and CDR2 sequences are SGDLS and YYNGEE. The V end lost 7 bases, the J end lost 1 base, and 15 bases lay between the germline ends. The CDR3 loop is CASGEWAQSYNEQFF. DNA for the CDR3: TGTGCCAGCGGGGAGTGGGCCCAATCCTACAATGAGCAGTTCTTC.

For this clone: At one boundary the junction diverges from the germline segment, which might be a read error. The rearrangement links TRBV29-1 to TRBJ2-2; 10 bases are shared with TRBD2. Per germline, CDR1 SQVTM and CDR2 ANQGSEA. This CDR3 has 15 residues. The DNA of the CDR3 is TGCAGCGTAGAAGTAGCGGGAGGTCTCACCGGGGAGCTGTTTTTT. It is translated as CSVEVAGGLTGELFF.

The V gene is TRBV5-1, the J gene TRBJ2-1, with D perhaps TRBD1 or TRBD2 (5 bases each). The V gene lost 4 bases and the J gene lost 1 base, with 15 bases spanning the gap. This CDR3 region has 16 residues. Germline-derived CDR1 and CDR2 are SGHRS and YFSETQ. The CDR3 here is CASSPTWGSSYNEQFF. The CDR3 nucleotides are TGCGCCAGCAGCCCCACATGGGGGAGTTCCTACAATGAGCAGTTCTTC. Full variable domain (outside the CDR3, taken from reference TRBV5-1 and TRBJ2-1): KAGVTQTPRYLIKTRGQQVTLSCSPISGHRSVSWYQQTPGQGLQFLFEYFSETQRNKGNFPGRFSGRQFSNSRSEMNVSTLELGDSALYLCASSPTWGSSYNEQFFGPGTRLTVL.

The chain has TRBV30 and TRBJ2-1; 10 bases fit TRBD2. Losses at the gene ends were 2 bases for V and 4 bases for J; bases not matched to a gene: 5. Germline loops: CDR1 GTSNPN, CDR2 SVGIG (reference sequence). The length of the CDR3 is 15 residues. The CDR3, as DNA: TGTGCCTGGAGTACCGGGACTAGCGCGTACAATGAGCAGTTCTTC. Translated: CAWSTGTSAYNEQFF.

This clone was counted a single time. This rearrangement joins TRBV5-1 to TRBJ2-2, with D hard to call. With 0 bases removed from V and 5 bases from J, the gap between germline ends came to 11 bases. Germline values: CDR1 SGHRS, CDR2 YFSETQ. The CDR3 consists of 15 residues. CDR3 amino acids: CASSLEVSPTGELFF. Here the CDR3 DNA reads TGCGCCAGCAGCTTGGAGGTCAGCCCAACCGGGGAGCTGTTTTTT.

The count of this clone is one. The chain uses TRBV27 and TRBJ1-1; D is perhaps TRBD1 (6 bases). CDR1 and CDR2 (germline): MNHEY, SMNVEV (reference sequence). Trimming pared 5 bases from V and 5 bases from J, leaving 12 bases between. The CDR3 is made up of 13 amino acids. The CDR3 DNA sequence: TGTGCCAGCAGTCCAGGGGCACATACTGAAGCTTTCTTT. Translation: CASSPGAHTEAFF.

The rearrangement uses TRBV7-9 and TRBJ2-2, with 8 bases identical to TRBD1. Unmatched junction bases numbered 4, after V lost 2 bases and J lost 2 bases. Germline CDR1 is SEHNR and CDR2 is FQNEAQ (reference sequence). CDR3 length: 16 amino acids. CDR3 coding DNA: TGTGCCAGCAGCTTAAAGGGACAGGCTAACACCGGGGAGCTGTTTTTT. Its protein product is CASSLKGQANTGELFF.

This CDR3 reads CASSPRGSGGSGQETQYF. In nucleotides, the CDR3 is TGTGCCAGTAGTCCCCGAGGGAGCGGGGGGTCCGGGCAAGAGACCCAGTACTTC. The chain carries TRBV19 and TRBJ2-5; 9 bases fit TRBD2. CDR1 is LNHDA, CDR2 SQIVND, per germline (reference sequence). CDR3 length: 18 residues. V shed 5 bases and J 2 bases; nucleotides not matched to a gene: 15.